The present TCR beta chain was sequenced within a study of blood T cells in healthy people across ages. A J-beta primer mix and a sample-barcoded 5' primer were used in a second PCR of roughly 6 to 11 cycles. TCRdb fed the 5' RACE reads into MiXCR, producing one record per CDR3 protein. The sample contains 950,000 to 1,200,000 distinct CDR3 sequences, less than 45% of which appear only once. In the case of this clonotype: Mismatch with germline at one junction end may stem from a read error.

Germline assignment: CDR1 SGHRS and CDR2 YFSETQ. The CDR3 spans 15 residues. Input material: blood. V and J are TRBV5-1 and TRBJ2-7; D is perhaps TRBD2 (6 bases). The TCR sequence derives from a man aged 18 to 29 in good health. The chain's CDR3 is CVSSWRGGPSYEQYF. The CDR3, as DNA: TGCGTCAGCAGCTGGCGTGGAGGGCCCTCCTACGAGCAGTACTTC.